These 8 T cell receptor beta chains originate from one sample sequenced in a study of a mutant IDH1 vaccine in newly diagnosed glioma. Produced via immunoSEQ multiplex PCR; TCRdb's table is partial and in-frame only. The sample carries approximately 110,000 clones, 75% to 90% recorded once. For these receptors, no antigen is known. Time point meaning: week 11, during vaccination. Vaccine doses each comprised 300 ug of mutant IDH1 20-mer peptide, with topical imiquimod. The source was PBMCs, collected from a glioma patient whose treatment included an IDH1 peptide vaccine. Source of these receptors: a woman in her 50s with glioma.

The rearrangement joins TRBV27 to TRBJ2-7; 8 positions match TRBD2. There are 16 residues in the CDR3. With 5 bases clipped from V and 2 bases from J, the junction kept 11 bases outside the gene matches. Germline V gene data show CDR1 as MNHEY and CDR2 as SMNVEV (reference sequence). In DNA, the CDR3 is TGTGCCAGCAGTCCGGCAGCGGGAGATATGGCCTACGAGCAGTACTTC. This codes for CASSPAAGDMAYEQYF.

This rearrangement joins TRBV19 to TRBJ2-1; TRBD1 matches at 11 bases. Germline trimming cut 6 bases from V and 10 bases from J; bases unmatched to any gene: 11. CDR1 is LNHDA and CDR2 is SQIVND in the germline V gene (reference sequence). CDR3 size: 15 residues. CDR3 DNA: TGTGCCAGTAGCCACCCTCCGGGACAGGGGGGGGAGCAGTTCTTC. Encoded protein: CASSHPPGQGGEQFF.

This chain joins TRBV5-1 and TRBJ1-1; D is unclear. This CDR3 region has 11 residues. V was trimmed by 6 bases and J by 4 bases, leaving 7 bases between them. The germline gives CDR1 SGHRS, CDR2 YFSETQ. The CDR3 nucleotides read TGCGCCAGCACGGAGGGCACTGAAGCTTTCTTT. Amino acids: CASTEGTEAFF.

The chain couples TRBV13 to TRBJ2-1, with unresolved D. Germline CDR1 PRHDT, CDR2 FYEKMQ (reference sequence). This CDR3 contains 12 residues. The V and J ends lost 5 bases and 7 bases respectively, with 9 bases between them. CDR3: CASSPPDNEQFF. DNA for the CDR3: TGTGCCAGCAGCCCTCCGGATAATGAGCAGTTCTTC.

The J gene is TRBJ2-3, the V gene TRBV7-2; 10 bases map to TRBD2. Germline CDR1 and CDR2: SGHTA and FQGNSA. Trimming removed 6 bases from V and 2 bases from J; junction bases left unmatched: 8. The CDR3 spans 16 residues. As DNA, the CDR3 is TGTGCCAGCAGTTCCTCACTAGCGGGGATCACAGATACGCAGTATTTT. Translation: CASSSSLAGITDTQYF. The full variable domain, completed using reference TRBV7-2 and TRBJ2-3, is GAGVSQSPSNKVTEKGKDVELRCDPISGHTALYWYRQSLGQGLEFLIYFQGNSAPDKSGLPSDRFSAERTGGSVSTLTIQRTQQEDSAVYLCASSSSLAGITDTQYFGPGTRLTVL.

The V gene is TRBV6-6, the J gene TRBJ2-3, with D perhaps matching TRBD1 (6 bases). V was pared by 0 bases and J by 6 bases, with 13 bases between. The length of the CDR3 is 15 residues. CDR1 is MNHNY and CDR2 is SVGAGI in the germline V gene (reference sequence). The DNA of the CDR3 is TGTGCCAGCAGTTACTCGGGGGCCCGGTCGGATACGCAGTATTTT. Its translation is CASSYSGARSDTQYF.

J is TRBJ2-1 and V is TRBV28; the D gene is possibly TRBD2 (7 bases). The germline gives CDR1 MDHEN, CDR2 SYDVKM. This CDR3 is built from 13 residues. The ends were cut back, 3 bases at V and 8 bases at J, with 11 bases in the middle. The CDR3, as DNA: TGTGCCAGCAGTTTCGCGGGGGCTCATGAGCAGTTCTTC. Encoded protein: CASSFAGAHEQFF.

The rearrangement joins TRBV9 to TRBJ2-1; 7 bases are shared with TRBD1. Germline V CDR1 and CDR2: SGDLS, YYNGEE. V was pared by 4 bases and J by 3 bases, with 10 bases of the junction left unmatched. The CDR3 runs to 16 residues. CDR3 sequence reads: CASSPRGDRVYNEQFF. CDR3 sequence (DNA): TGTGCCAGCAGCCCCCGGGGAGACAGGGTCTACAATGAGCAGTTCTTC.